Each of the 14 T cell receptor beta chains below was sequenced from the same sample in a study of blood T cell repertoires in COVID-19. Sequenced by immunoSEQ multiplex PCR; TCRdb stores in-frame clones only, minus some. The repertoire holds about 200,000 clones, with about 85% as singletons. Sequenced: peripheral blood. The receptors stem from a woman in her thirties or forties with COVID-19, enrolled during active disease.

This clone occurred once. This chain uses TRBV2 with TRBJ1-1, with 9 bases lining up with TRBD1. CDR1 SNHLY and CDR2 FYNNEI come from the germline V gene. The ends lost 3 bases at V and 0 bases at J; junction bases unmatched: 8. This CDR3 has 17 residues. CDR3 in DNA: TGTGCCAGCAGTGATTCGTGGACAGGGGCGGTGAACACTGAAGCTTTCTTT. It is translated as CASSDSWTGAVNTEAFF.

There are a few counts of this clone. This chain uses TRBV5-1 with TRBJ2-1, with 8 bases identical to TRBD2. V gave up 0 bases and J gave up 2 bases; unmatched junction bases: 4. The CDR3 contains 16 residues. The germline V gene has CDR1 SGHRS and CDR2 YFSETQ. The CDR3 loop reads CASSLESGRTYNEQFF. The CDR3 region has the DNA TGCGCCAGCAGCTTGGAGAGCGGGAGAACCTACAATGAGCAGTTCTTC.

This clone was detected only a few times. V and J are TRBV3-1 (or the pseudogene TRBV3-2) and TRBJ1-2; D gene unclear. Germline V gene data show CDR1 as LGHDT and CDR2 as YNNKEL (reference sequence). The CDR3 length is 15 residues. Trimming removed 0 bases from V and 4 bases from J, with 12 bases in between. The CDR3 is CASSQDQVQTYGYTF. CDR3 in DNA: TGTGCCAGCAGCCAAGATCAGGTGCAGACCTATGGCTACACCTTC.

Written as DNA, the CDR3 is TGTGCCAGCAGCCTTACCGGGACTAGCTACGAGCAGTACTTC. Protein product: CASSLTGTSYEQYF. The chain uses TRBV7-9 and TRBJ2-7; TRBD2 aligns across 8 bases. V dropped 5 bases and J dropped 3; count of bases not matched to a gene: 6. This CDR3 spans 14 amino acids. Germline V gene sequence: CDR1 SEHNR, CDR2 FQNEAQ (reference sequence).

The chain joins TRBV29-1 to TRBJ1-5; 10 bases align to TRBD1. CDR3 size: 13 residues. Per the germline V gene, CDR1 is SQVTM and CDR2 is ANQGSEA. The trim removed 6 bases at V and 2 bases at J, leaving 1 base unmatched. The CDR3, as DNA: TGCAGCGTAGGACAGGGGGGCAATCAGCCCCAGCATTTT. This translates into CSVGQGGNQPQHF.

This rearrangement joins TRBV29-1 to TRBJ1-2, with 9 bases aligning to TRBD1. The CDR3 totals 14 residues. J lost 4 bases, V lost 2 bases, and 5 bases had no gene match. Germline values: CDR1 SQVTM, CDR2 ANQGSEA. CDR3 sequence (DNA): TGCAGCGTTGAACAAACAGGGGGCCTCTATGGCTACACCTTC. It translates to CSVEQTGGLYGYTF.

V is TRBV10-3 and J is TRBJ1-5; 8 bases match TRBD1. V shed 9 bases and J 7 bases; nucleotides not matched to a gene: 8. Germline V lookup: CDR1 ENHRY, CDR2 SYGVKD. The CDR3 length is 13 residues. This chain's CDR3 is CAIRQGYEQPQHF. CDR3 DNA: TGTGCCATACGACAGGGGTACGAACAGCCCCAGCATTTT.

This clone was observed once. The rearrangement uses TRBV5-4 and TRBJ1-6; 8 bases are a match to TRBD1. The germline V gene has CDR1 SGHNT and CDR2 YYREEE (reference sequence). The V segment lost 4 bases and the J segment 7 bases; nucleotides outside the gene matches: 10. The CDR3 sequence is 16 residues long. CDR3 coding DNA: TGTGCCAGCAGCCCTCCCGGGACAGGACTAAATTCACCCCTCCACTTT. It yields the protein CASSPPGTGLNSPLHF.

The CDR3 DNA is TGTGCCATCAGTGGGGCTAGCGGGAGAAACTACGAGCAGTACTTC. This codes for CAISGASGRNYEQYF. The V and J genes are TRBV10-3 and TRBJ2-7; TRBD2 matches 10 bases. The CDR3 consists of 15 residues. Germline V gene sequence: CDR1 ENHRY, CDR2 SYGVKD. The junction had 6 bases not matched to a gene; V was cut back by 4 bases and J by 3 bases.

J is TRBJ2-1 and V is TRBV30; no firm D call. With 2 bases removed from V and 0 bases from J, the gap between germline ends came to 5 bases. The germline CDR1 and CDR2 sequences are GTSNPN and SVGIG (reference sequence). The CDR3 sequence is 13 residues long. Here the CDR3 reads CAWSSNSYNEQFF. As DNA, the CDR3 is TGTGCCTGGAGTTCCAACTCCTACAATGAGCAGTTCTTC. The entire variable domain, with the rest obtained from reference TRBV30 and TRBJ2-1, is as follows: SQTIHQWPATLVQPVGSPLSLECTVEGTSNPNLYWYRQAAGRGLQLLFYSVGIGQISSEVPQNLSASRPQDRQFILSSKKLLLSDSGFYLCAWSSNSYNEQFFGPGTRLTVL.

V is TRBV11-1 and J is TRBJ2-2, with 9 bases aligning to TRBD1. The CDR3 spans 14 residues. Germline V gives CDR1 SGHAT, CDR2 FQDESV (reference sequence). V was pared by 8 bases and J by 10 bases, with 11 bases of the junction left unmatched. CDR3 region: CASGSGTGRVELFF. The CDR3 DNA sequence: TGTGCCAGCGGAAGCGGGACAGGGCGGGTGGAGCTGTTTTTT.

CDR3 loop: CASSLGLAGNYEQYF. In nucleotides, the CDR3 is TGTGCCAGCAGCTTAGGTCTAGCGGGGAACTACGAGCAGTACTTC. The chain recombines TRBV5-5 with TRBJ2-7, with TRBD2 identical over 9 bases. CDR1 and CDR2 (germline): SGHKS, YYEKEE (reference sequence). This CDR3 contains 15 residues. The junction had 6 bases not matched to a gene; V was cut back by 2 bases and J by 3 bases.

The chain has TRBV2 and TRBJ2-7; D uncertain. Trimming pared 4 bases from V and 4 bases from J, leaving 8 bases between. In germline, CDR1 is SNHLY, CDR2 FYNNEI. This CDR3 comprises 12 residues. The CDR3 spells CASSVSVYEQYF. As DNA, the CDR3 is TGTGCCAGCAGTGTTTCAGTGTACGAGCAGTACTTC.

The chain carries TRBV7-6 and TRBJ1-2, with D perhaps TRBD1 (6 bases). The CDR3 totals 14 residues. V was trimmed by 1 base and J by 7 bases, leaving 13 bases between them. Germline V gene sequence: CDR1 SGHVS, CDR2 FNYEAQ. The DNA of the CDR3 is TGTGCCAGCAGCTTAGATGCAGGGGAAAGTGGCTACACCTTC. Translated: CASSLDAGESGYTF.